One and the same sample provided the 9 T cell receptor beta chains below, sequenced in a study of T cell responses to AZD1222 COVID-19 vaccine. Profiling relied on immunoSEQ multiplex PCR, and the TCRdb table lists in-frame clones only, not all of them. The sample carries around 160,000 clones, 82% recorded once. Here the sequenced sample was peripheral blood, taken on day 0 of MenACWY control vaccination. The receptors were gathered from an adult in good health.

The V and J genes are TRBV9 and TRBJ1-1, with 7 nucleotides matching TRBD1. This CDR3 has 15 amino acids. The germline CDR1 and CDR2 sequences are SGDLS and YYNGEE. V lost 4 bases to trimming and J lost 1 base; unmatched junction nucleotides: 7. CDR3 in amino acids: CASSTAGGPNTEAFF. CDR3 nucleotides: TGTGCCAGCAGCACGGCAGGGGGACCGAACACTGAAGCTTTCTTT.

This clone was detected a few times. The rearrangement joins TRBV19 to TRBJ1-5; tentative D call: TRBD1 (5 bases). Germline assignment: CDR1 LNHDA and CDR2 SQIVND (reference sequence). Trimming took 3 bases from V and 0 from J, leaving 15 bases between them. There are 17 residues in the CDR3. The CDR3, as DNA: TGTGCCAGTAGTATGTTTGGGACGGAATATAGCAATCAGCCCCAGCATTTT. Its translation: CASSMFGTEYSNQPQHF.

The genes are TRBV12-3 or TRBV12-4 and TRBJ1-1; 7 bases match TRBD1. The CDR3 totals 13 residues. V lost 10 bases to trimming and J lost 8 bases; unmatched junction nucleotides: 13. CDR3 DNA: TGTGCCACCGACTGGACCGCACAGGGGGAAGCTTTCTTT. It is translated as CATDWTAQGEAFF.

The V call is TRBV7-6, the J call TRBJ1-5; D ambiguous. The germline V gene encodes CDR1 SGHVS and CDR2 FNYEAQ. The CDR3 totals 18 residues. V was cut by 1 base and J by 1 base, with 17 bases left in between. CDR3 sequence (DNA): TGTGCCAGCAGCTTAGGTTCGTACGGCGGCGGAAGCAATCAGCCCCAGCATTTT. Its translation: CASSLGSYGGGSNQPQHF.

This clone has a single count. The chain links TRBV10-2 to TRBJ2-1; no clear D gene. The CDR3 has 14 amino acids. V lost 0 bases to trimming and J lost 8 bases, with 11 bases between them. Germline V gene data show CDR1 as WSHSY and CDR2 as SAAADI. The CDR3 protein is CASSESAGLHEQFF. Written as DNA, the CDR3 is TGCGCCAGCAGTGAGTCGGCAGGTCTGCATGAGCAGTTCTTC.

The genes are TRBV11-2 and TRBJ1-3, with 7 bases lining up with TRBD1. CDR3 size: 14 residues. The junction had 4 bases not matched to a gene; V was cut back by 5 bases and J by 3 bases. In germline, CDR1 is SGHAT, CDR2 FQNNGV. The CDR3 reads CASSRGDSGNTIYF. As DNA, the CDR3 is TGTGCCAGCAGCCGAGGGGACAGTGGAAACACCATATATTTT. Full variable domain (rest looked up from reference TRBV11-2 and TRBJ1-3): EAGVAQSPRYKIIEKRQSVAFWCNPISGHATLYWYQQILGQGPKLLIQFQNNGVVDDSQLPKDRFSAERLKGVDSTLKIQPAKLEDSAVYLCASSRGDSGNTIYFGEGSWLTVV.

V gene TRBV28 combines with J gene TRBJ1-1, with D unclear. The CDR3 length is 15 residues. In germline, CDR1 is MDHEN, CDR2 SYDVKM. V lost 4 bases and J 0 bases, leaving 12 bases between the germline ends. The CDR3 protein is CASSSRTDLNTEAFF. In DNA, the CDR3 is TGTGCCAGCAGTTCTCGGACGGACTTGAACACTGAAGCTTTCTTT.

The chain has TRBV6-6 and TRBJ1-2; D might be TRBD1 (5 bases). The CDR3 has 14 residues. The germline V gene encodes CDR1 MNHNY and CDR2 SVGAGI (reference sequence). The V end lost 7 bases, the J end lost 5 bases, and 17 bases lay between the germline ends. CDR3 residues: CASNAGGGVYGYTF. CDR3 in DNA: TGTGCCAGCAATGCGGGGGGAGGGGTATATGGCTACACCTTC.

This clone was counted only a few times. The rearrangement uses TRBV5-8 and TRBJ1-1; weak D call: TRBD1 (6 bases). Trimming removed 7 bases at V and 4 bases at J, with 17 bases between. The length of the CDR3 is 14 residues. Germline V lookup: CDR1 SGHTS, CDR2 YDEGEE. CDR3: CASGWGGLSTEAFF. The DNA of the CDR3 is TGTGCCAGCGGCTGGGGGGGGCTGAGCACTGAAGCTTTCTTT. The full variable domain, completed using reference TRBV5-8 and TRBJ1-1, is EAGVTQSPTHLIKTRGQQATLRCSPISGHTSVYWYQQALGLGLQFLLWYDEGEERNRGNFPPRFSGRQFPNYSSELNVNALELEDSALYLCASGWGGLSTEAFFGQGTRLTVV.